A single sample is the source of the 12 T cell receptor beta chains below, sequenced in a study of shared clonotypes between healthy human individuals. Terminally differentiated effector memory CD45RA+ cells were excluded by CCR7 positive selection of CD45RO-negative cells. Assay: immunoSEQ multiplex PCR; the TCRdb copy retains only in-frame clones and omits some. The sample has hundreds of thousands of clones; about 98% are singletons. The sequencing input was naive CD8+ T cells sorted from blood. Source of these receptors: a man aged 30 to 39 in good health.

The chain employs TRBV27 and TRBJ2-1; D gene unclear. V dropped 8 bases and J dropped 0 bases, with 17 bases sitting between them. Germline-derived CDR1 and CDR2 are MNHEY and SMNVEV (reference sequence). This CDR3 comprises 16 residues. CDR3 protein: CASGSRAASSYNEQFF. The CDR3 bases are TGTGCCAGCGGGTCAAGGGCGGCGAGCTCCTACAATGAGCAGTTCTTC.

This chain uses TRBV7-8 with TRBJ2-7, with 12 bases lining up with TRBD2. Germline values: CDR1 SGHVS, CDR2 FQNEAQ. The junction had 5 bases not matched to a gene; V was cut back by 5 bases and J by 3 bases. CDR3 size: 15 residues. For the CDR3, the DNA is TGTGCCAGCAGCCATCGACTAGCGGGAGACTACGAGCAGTACTTC. It is translated as CASSHRLAGDYEQYF.

The V gene is TRBV5-5, the J gene TRBJ2-1; D is unresolved. The CDR3 spans 13 residues. V dropped 7 bases and J dropped 0 bases, with 8 bases sitting between them. The V gene's germline CDR1 is SGHKS and CDR2 YYEKEE (reference sequence). CDR3 protein: CASDWSSYNEQFF. As DNA, the CDR3 is TGTGCCAGCGACTGGAGCTCCTACAATGAGCAGTTCTTC.

The J gene is TRBJ2-5, the V gene TRBV25-1; TRBD2 matches at 15 bases. The germline V gene encodes CDR1 MGHDK and CDR2 SYGVNS. The ends lost 1 base at V and 5 bases at J; junction bases unmatched: 5. This CDR3 has 17 residues. CDR3 loop: CASSEWGLAGGQETQYF. The DNA of the CDR3 is TGTGCCAGCAGTGAATGGGGACTAGCGGGAGGTCAGGAGACCCAGTACTTC. The full variable domain, its missing parts supplied by reference TRBV25-1 and TRBJ2-5, is EADIYQTPRYLVIGTGKKITLECSQTMGHDKMYWYQQDPGMELHLIHYSYGVNSTEKGDLSSESTVSRIRTEHFPLTLESARPSHTSQYLCASSEWGLAGGQETQYFGPGTRLLVL.

The chain uses TRBV5-1 and TRBJ2-1; 7 bases map to TRBD2. V was pared by 4 bases and J by 7 bases, with 11 bases of the junction left unmatched. The length of the CDR3 is 15 residues. Germline-derived CDR1 and CDR2 are SGHRS and YFSETQ. CDR3 loop: CASSTLADNFNEQFF. The CDR3 DNA reads TGCGCCAGCAGCACCCTAGCGGACAACTTTAATGAGCAGTTCTTC. Full variable domain (outside the CDR3, taken from reference TRBV5-1 and TRBJ2-1): KAGVTQTPRYLIKTRGQQVTLSCSPISGHRSVSWYQQTPGQGLQFLFEYFSETQRNKGNFPGRFSGRQFSNSRSEMNVSTLELGDSALYLCASSTLADNFNEQFFGPGTRLTVL.

V gene TRBV28 combines with J gene TRBJ2-1; D call uncertain. CDR3 length: 14 residues. Germline V gene lookup returns CDR1 MDHEN and CDR2 SYDVKM. V lost 5 bases to trimming and J lost 3 bases, with 11 bases between them. The DNA of the CDR3 is TGTGCCAGCAGTCCAACGGACGGCTACAATGAGCAGTTCTTC. Its translation is CASSPTDGYNEQFF.

The rearrangement joins TRBV4-1 to TRBJ2-1, with TRBD2 matching 7 bases. The CDR3 is 16 amino acids. CDR1 and CDR2 from the germline V gene are MGHRA and YSYEKL. V shed 0 bases and J 4 bases; nucleotides not matched to a gene: 6. CDR3 in amino acids: CASSQEAGDPYNEQFF. The CDR3, as DNA: TGCGCCAGCAGCCAAGAGGCGGGAGACCCTTACAATGAGCAGTTCTTC.

This chain uses TRBV9 with TRBJ2-7; tentatively, D is TRBD1 (6 bases). CDR1 is SGDLS, CDR2 YYNGEE, per germline. V was pared by 0 bases and J by 0 bases, with 16 bases between. CDR3 length: 17 residues. CDR3 residues: CASSVGVGVDSSYEQYF. The CDR3 region has the DNA TGTGCCAGCAGCGTAGGTGTGGGGGTGGACAGCTCCTACGAGCAGTACTTC.

DNA for the CDR3: TGTGCCAGCAGCCCCGGGACAGGGGGCGAGCAGTACTTC. This gives the protein CASSPGTGGEQYF. The genes are TRBV11-3 and TRBJ2-7, with 11 bases identical to TRBD1. CDR1 is SGHNT and CDR2 is YENEEA in the germline V gene. With 5 bases clipped from V and 6 bases from J, the junction kept 3 bases outside the gene matches. The CDR3 runs to 13 residues.

The V call is TRBV15, the J call TRBJ2-7, with D perhaps matching TRBD2 (7 bases). The germline V and J ends were trimmed by 3 bases and 6 bases, with 9 bases remaining between them. Germline CDR1 LNHNV, CDR2 YYDKDF (reference sequence). The CDR3 length is 12 residues. The CDR3 loop is CATSSRGGEQYF. The CDR3 DNA is TGTGCCACCAGCAGTAGGGGGGGCGAGCAGTACTTC. Using reference TRBV15 and TRBJ2-7 for the parts outside the CDR3, the full variable domain is DAMVIQNPRYQVTQFGKPVTLSCSQTLNHNVMYWYQQKSSQAPKLLFHYYDKDFNNEADTPDNFQSRRPNTSFCFLDIRSPGLGDTAMYLCATSSRGGEQYFGPGTRLTVT.

About this clone: A junction boundary mismatches the germline segment, possibly from a read error. The chain is built from TRBV18 and TRBJ1-2; 8 bases fit TRBD1. The CDR3 is made up of 15 amino acids. Germline V gene sequence: CDR1 KGHSH, CDR2 LQKENI. Written as DNA, the CDR3 is TGTGCCAGCTCACCATCTCCGGGACAGGACGGATACATGGCCTTC. Translation gives CASSPSPGQDGYMAF.

This chain joins TRBV11-3 and TRBJ1-4, with a tentative D call TRBD1 (6 bases). The CDR3 covers 16 residues. V was cut by 9 bases and J by 7 bases, with 24 bases left in between. The germline gives CDR1 SGHNT, CDR2 YENEEA. The CDR3 loop reads CASVTQGTGACEKLFF. The CDR3 nucleotides read TGTGCCAGTGTCACTCAGGGAACGGGGGCTTGTGAAAAACTGTTTTTT. Drawing the rest from reference TRBV11-3 and TRBJ1-4, the complete variable domain is EAGVVQSPRYKIIEKKQPVAFWCNPISGHNTLYWYLQNLGQGPELLIRYENEEAVDDSQLPKDRFSAERLKGVDSTLKIQPAELGDSAVYLCASVTQGTGACEKLFFGSGTQLSVL.